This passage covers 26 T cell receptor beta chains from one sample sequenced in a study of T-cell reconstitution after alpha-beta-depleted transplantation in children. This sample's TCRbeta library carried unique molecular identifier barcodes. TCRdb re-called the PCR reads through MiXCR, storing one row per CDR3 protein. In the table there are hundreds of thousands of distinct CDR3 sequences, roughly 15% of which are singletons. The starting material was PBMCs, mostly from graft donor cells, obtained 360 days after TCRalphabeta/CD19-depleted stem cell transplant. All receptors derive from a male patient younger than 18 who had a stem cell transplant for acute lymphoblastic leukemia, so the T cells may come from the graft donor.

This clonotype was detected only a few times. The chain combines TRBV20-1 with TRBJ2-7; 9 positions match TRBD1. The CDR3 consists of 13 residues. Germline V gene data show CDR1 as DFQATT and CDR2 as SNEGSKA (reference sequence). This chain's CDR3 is CSEQGALGYEQYF. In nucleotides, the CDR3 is TGCAGCGAACAGGGGGCGCTGGGCTACGAGCAGTACTTC.

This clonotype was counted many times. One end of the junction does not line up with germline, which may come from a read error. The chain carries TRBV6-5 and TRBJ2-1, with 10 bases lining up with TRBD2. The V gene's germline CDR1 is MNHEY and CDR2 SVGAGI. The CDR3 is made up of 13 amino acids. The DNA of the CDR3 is TGTGCCAGCAGTTACTCCACTAGCGGGATGATTGTCTTC. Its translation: CASSYSTSGMIVF.

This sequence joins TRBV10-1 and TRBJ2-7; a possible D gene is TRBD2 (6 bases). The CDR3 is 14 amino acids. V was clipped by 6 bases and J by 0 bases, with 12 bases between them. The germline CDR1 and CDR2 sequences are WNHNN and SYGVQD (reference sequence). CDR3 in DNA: TGCGCCAGCAGGACGGACTATCCCTCCTACGAGCAGTACTTC. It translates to CASRTDYPSYEQYF.

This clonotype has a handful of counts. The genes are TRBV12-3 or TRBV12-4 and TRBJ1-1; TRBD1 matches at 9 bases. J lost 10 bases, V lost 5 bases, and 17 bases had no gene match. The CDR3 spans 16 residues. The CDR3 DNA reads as TGTGCCAGCAGTCTCTCTCCGGGACAGGGAAGGTGGGGAGCTTTCTTT. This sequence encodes CASSLSPGQGRWGAFF.

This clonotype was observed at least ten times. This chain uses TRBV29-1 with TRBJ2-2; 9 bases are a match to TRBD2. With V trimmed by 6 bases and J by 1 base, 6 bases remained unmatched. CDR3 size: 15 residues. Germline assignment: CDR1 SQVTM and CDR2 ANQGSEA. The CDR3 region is CSVSASGMNTGELFF. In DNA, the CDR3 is TGCAGCGTCTCTGCTAGCGGGATGAACACCGGGGAGCTGTTTTTT.

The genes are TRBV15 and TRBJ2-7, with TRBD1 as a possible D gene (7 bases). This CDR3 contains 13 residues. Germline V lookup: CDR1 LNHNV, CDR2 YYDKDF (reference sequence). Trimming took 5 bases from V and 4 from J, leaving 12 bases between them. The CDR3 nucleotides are TGTGCCACCAGCGCGGGGACAGCTTACGAGCAGTACTTC. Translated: CATSAGTAYEQYF.

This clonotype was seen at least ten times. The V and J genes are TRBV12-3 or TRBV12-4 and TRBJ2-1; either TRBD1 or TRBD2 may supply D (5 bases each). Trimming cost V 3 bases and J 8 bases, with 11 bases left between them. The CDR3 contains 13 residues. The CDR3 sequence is CASSFGRGDEQFF. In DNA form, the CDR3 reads TGTGCCAGCAGTTTTGGTCGAGGGGATGAGCAGTTCTTC.

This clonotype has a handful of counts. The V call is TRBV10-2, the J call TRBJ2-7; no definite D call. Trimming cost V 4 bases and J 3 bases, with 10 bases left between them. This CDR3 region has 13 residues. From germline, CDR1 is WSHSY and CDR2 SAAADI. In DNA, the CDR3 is TGCGCCAGCAGTGCCGGAATGGTCTACGAGCAGTACTTC. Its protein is CASSAGMVYEQYF.

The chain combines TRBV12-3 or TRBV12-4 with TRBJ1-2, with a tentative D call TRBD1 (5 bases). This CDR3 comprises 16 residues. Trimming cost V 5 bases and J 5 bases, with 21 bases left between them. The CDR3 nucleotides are TGTGCCAGCAGTACCCTCTTAGTCGGGGCATGGTATGGCTACACCTTC. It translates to CASSTLLVGAWYGYTF.

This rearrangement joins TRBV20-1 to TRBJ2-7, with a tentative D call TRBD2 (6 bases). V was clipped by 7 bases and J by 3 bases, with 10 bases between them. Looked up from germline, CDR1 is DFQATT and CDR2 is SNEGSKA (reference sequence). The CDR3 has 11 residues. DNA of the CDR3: TGCAGTGGGAGGGCCCTCTACGAGCAGTACTTC. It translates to CSGRALYEQYF.

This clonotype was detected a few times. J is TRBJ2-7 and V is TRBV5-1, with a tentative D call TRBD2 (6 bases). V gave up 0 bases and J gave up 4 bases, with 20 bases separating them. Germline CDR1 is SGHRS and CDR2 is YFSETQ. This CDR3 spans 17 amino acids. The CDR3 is CASSLARSSGLWYEQYF. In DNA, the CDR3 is TGCGCCAGCAGCTTGGCACGTTCCAGCGGGTTGTGGTACGAGCAGTACTTC.

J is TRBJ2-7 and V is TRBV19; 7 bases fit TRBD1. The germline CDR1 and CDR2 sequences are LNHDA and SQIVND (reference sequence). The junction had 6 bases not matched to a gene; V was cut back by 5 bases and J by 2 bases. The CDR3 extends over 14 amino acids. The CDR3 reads CASSPTGQTYEQYF. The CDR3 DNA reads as TGTGCCAGTAGTCCCACGGGACAGACCTACGAGCAGTACTTC.

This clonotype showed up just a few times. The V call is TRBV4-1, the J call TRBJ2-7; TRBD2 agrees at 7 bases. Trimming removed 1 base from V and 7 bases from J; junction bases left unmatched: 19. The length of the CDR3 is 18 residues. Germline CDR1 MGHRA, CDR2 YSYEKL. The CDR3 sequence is CASSQGNGGRRLYREQYF. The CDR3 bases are TGCGCCAGCAGCCAAGGGAATGGCGGGAGAAGGCTATATCGGGAGCAGTACTTC.

CDR3 residues: CSVGQRLNYGYTF. In DNA form, the CDR3 reads TGCAGCGTTGGACAGAGGCTGAACTATGGCTACACCTTC. J is TRBJ1-2 and V is TRBV29-1; D perhaps matches TRBD1 (5 bases). Germline V gene lookup returns CDR1 SQVTM and CDR2 ANQGSEA. The ends were cut back, 4 bases at V and 2 bases at J, with 11 bases in the middle. There are 13 residues in the CDR3.

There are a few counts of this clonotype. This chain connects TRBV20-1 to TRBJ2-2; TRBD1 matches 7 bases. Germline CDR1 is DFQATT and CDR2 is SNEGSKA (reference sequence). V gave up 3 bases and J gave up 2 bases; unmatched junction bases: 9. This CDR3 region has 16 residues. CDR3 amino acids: CSARKSDRINTGELFF. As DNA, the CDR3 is TGCAGTGCTAGGAAGTCGGACAGGATAAACACCGGGGAGCTGTTTTTT.

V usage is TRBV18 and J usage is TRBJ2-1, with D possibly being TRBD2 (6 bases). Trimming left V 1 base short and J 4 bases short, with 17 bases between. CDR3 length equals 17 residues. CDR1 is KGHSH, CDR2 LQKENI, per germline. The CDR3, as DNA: TGTGCCAGCTCACCACTTGGTTCGGGAGCAAATTACAATGAGCAGTTCTTC. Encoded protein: CASSPLGSGANYNEQFF.

The CDR3 loop reads CASSLGREGLFETQYF. As DNA, the CDR3 is TGTGCCAGCAGTTTAGGGCGGGAGGGCCTATTTGAGACCCAGTACTTC. This chain links TRBV12-3 or TRBV12-4 with TRBJ2-5; TRBD2 aligns across 9 bases. V was clipped by 1 base and J by 5 bases; unmatched bases: 8. The CDR3 consists of 16 residues.

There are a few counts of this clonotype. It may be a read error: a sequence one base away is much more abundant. In DNA, the CDR3 is TGTGCCAGCAGTTACTCGAGAGATACGCAGTATTTT. Its protein product is CASSYSRDTQYF. The genes are TRBV6-6 and TRBJ2-3; no clear D. There are 12 residues in the CDR3. V was trimmed by 0 bases and J by 5 bases, leaving 3 bases between them. Germline CDR1 and CDR2: MNHNY and SVGAGI (reference sequence).

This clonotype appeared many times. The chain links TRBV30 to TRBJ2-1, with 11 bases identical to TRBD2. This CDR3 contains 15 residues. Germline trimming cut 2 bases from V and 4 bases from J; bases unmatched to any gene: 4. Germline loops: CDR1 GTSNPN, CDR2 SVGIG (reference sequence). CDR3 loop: CAWSRGLAEYNEQFF. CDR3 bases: TGTGCCTGGAGTCGGGGACTAGCGGAGTACAATGAGCAGTTCTTC.

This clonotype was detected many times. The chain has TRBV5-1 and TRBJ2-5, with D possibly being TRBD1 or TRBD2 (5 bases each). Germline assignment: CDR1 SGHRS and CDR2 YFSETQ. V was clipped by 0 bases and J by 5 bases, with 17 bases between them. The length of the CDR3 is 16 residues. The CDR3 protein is CASSLGMAGRLETQYF. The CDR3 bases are TGCGCCAGCAGCTTGGGGATGGCAGGGAGATTGGAGACCCAGTACTTC.

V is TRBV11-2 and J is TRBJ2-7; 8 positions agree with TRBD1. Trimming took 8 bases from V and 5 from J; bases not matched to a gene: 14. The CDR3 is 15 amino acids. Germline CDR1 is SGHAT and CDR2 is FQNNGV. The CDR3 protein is CASVPRGQVPNEQYF. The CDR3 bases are TGTGCCAGCGTCCCTCGGGGACAGGTTCCCAACGAGCAGTACTTC. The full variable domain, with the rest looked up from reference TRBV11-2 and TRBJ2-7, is EAGVAQSPRYKIIEKRQSVAFWCNPISGHATLYWYQQILGQGPKLLIQFQNNGVVDDSQLPKDRFSAERLKGVDSTLKIQPAKLEDSAVYLCASVPRGQVPNEQYFGPGTRLTVT.

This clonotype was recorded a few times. The CDR3 DNA is TGTGCCAGCAGTTTATCGGCCAGCAGTTACACAGATACGCAGTATTTT. Protein: CASSLSASSYTDTQYF. V and J are TRBV27 and TRBJ2-3, with no clear D. This CDR3 is built from 16 residues. Germline V gene lookup returns CDR1 MNHEY and CDR2 SMNVEV (reference sequence). Trimming removed 0 bases from V and 2 bases from J, with 12 bases in between.

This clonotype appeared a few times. CDR3 residues: CASSLGEGTDTQYF. CDR3 DNA sequence: TGTGCCAGCAGCTTGGGCGAGGGGACAGATACGCAGTATTTT. The chain is built from TRBV5-5 and TRBJ2-3; D could derive from TRBD1 or TRBD2 (5 bases each). Trimming cost V 0 bases and J 3 bases, with 8 bases left between them. CDR3 length equals 14 residues. Germline V gene data show CDR1 as SGHKS and CDR2 as YYEKEE (reference sequence).

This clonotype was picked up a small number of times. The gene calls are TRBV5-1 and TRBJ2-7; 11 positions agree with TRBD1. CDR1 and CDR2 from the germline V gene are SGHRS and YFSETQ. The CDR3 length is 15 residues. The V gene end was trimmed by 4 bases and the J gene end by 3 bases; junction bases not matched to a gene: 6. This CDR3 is CASSGGTGGFYEQYF. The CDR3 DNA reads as TGCGCCAGCAGCGGAGGGACAGGGGGTTTCTACGAGCAGTACTTC. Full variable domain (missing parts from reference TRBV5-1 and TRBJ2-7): KAGVTQTPRYLIKTRGQQVTLSCSPISGHRSVSWYQQTPGQGLQFLFEYFSETQRNKGNFPGRFSGRQFSNSRSEMNVSTLELGDSALYLCASSGGTGGFYEQYFGPGTRLTVT.

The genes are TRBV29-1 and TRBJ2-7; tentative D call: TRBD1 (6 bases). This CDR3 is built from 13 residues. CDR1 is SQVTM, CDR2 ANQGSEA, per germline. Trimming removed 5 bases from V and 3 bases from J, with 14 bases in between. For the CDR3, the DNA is TGCAGCGTTATTACAGGGTCCCACTACGAGCAGTACTTC. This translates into CSVITGSHYEQYF.

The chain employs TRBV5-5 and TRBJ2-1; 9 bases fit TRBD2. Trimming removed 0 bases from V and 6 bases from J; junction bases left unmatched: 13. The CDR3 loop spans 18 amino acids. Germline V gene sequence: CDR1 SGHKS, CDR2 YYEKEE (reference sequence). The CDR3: CASSLAGGTSRGTNEQFF. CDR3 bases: TGTGCCAGCAGCTTGGCGGGGGGGACTAGCCGGGGGACCAATGAGCAGTTCTTC.